This T cell receptor (beta chain) was found in a study of Ad26.COV2.S vaccination and SARS-CoV-2 variants. Study-level findings and limits: Measurements of TCR breadth and depth may have given underestimates of the total T cell responses.

A word on this clone: The antigen is unknown.

Profiling relied on immunoSEQ multiplex PCR, and the TCRdb table lists in-frame clones only, not all of them. The table includes roughly 380,000 clones, roughly 94% detected once. Germline V gene sequence: CDR1 LNHDA, CDR2 SQIVND (reference sequence). The CDR3 is 13 amino acids. Trimming stripped 8 bases from V and 6 bases from J, with 16 bases between. This rearrangement joins TRBV19 to TRBJ1-2; the D gene is possibly TRBD1 (6 bases). This material consisted of peripheral blood, taken after recovery from COVID-19. The clonotype originates from a human donor who had recovered from COVID-19. The CDR3 nucleotides read TGTGCCAGTCGCCGGGGGGACACGGATGGCTACACCTTC. Translation gives CASRRGDTDGYTF.